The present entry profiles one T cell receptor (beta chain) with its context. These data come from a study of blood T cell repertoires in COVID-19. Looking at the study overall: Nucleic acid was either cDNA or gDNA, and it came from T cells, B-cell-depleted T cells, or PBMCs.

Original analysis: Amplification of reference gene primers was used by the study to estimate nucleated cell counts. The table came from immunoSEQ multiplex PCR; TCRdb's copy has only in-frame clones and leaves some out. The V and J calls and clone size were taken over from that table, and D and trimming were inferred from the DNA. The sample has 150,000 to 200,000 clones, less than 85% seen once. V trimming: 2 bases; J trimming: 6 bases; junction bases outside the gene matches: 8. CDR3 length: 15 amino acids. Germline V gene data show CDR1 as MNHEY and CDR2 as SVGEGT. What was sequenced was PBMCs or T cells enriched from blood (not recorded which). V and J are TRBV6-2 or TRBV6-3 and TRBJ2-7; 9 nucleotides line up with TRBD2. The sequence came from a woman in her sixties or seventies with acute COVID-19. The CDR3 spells CASSYGAGGPPEQYF. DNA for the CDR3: TGTGCCAGCAGTTACGGGGCGGGAGGGCCTCCCGAGCAGTACTTC.